The sequence of this T cell receptor beta chain was determined in a study of CD8 T cells in ankylosing spondylitis. The CDR3 is 12 residues long. Trimming took off 0 bases at V and 13 bases at J, with 13 bases between the two ends. Germline lookup yields CDR1 GTSNPN and CDR2 SVGIG (reference sequence). Library preparation for TCR beta used quantitative 5'-RACE with molecular barcodes. From the 5' RACE reads, TCRdb called clonotypes with MiXCR, one entry per CDR3 protein. The table includes about 130,000 distinct CDR3 sequences, around 9.3% detected once. This sequence originates from a male donor with ankylosing spondylitis or in good health (not recorded which). Specimen: blood, either unsorted or a sorted T cell fraction (not recorded which). The rearrangement joins TRBV30 to TRBJ2-1; D possibly corresponds to TRBD1 (6 bases). CDR3 sequence: CAWSVRQAVQFF. The CDR3 bases are TGTGCCTGGAGTGTACGACAGGCGGTACAGTTCTTC.